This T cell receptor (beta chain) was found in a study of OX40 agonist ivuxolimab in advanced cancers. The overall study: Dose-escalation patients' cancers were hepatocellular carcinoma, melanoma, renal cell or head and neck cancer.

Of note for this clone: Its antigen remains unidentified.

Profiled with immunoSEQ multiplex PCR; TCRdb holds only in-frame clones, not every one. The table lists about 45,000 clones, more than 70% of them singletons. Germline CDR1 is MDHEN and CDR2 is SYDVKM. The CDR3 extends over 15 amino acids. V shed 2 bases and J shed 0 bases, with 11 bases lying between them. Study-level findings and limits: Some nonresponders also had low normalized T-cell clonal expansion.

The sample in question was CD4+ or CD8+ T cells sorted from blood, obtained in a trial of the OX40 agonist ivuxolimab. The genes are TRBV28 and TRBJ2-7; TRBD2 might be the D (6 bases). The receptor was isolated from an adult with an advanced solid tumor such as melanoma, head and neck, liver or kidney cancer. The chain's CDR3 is CASSLIAAGSYEQYF. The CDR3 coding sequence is TGTGCCAGCAGTTTAATAGCGGCGGGCTCCTACGAGCAGTACTTC.